This T cell receptor beta chain comes out of a study of T cells in Graves' hyperthyroidism and ophthalmopathy. RNA transcripts gave rise to amplified TCR beta CDR3 regions. HTBI primers were the set used in a first-round RT-PCR of the TCR CDR3. TCRdb called the multiplex PCR reads again in MiXCR, with one record for every CDR3 protein. The sample has roughly 380,000 distinct CDR3 sequences, 14% seen once. CDR3 length equals 14 residues. CDR1 is MNHEY and CDR2 is SMNVEV in the germline V gene (reference sequence). V shed 7 bases, J shed 6 bases, and the junction held 8 bases outside the gene matches. In this sample, this clonotype turned up a few times.

What was sequenced was blood. This rearrangement joins TRBV27 to TRBJ2-1; the match to TRBD2 covers 8 bases. This receptor was identified in a woman aged 55-70 years with Graves' hyperthyroidism. CDR3 DNA: TGTGCCAGCATGGGACTAGACCCTTCCAATGAGCAGTTCTTC. Encoded protein: CASMGLDPSNEQFF.